These 23 T cell receptor beta chains were all obtained from the same sample, sequenced in a study of read filtering for tumor transcriptome and immune sequencing (dated by TCRdb to 2019 to 2021). The sequencer was an Illumina HiSeq 4000. Starting from 400 ng RNA, TCR libraries were constructed with the Immunoverse kit using molecular barcoded adaptors that cover the alpha/delta and beta/gamma chains. TCRdb itself trimmed the public reads at Q25 with fastp, ran MiXCR and retained productive beta chains. Duplicate CDR3 protein sequences are folded into a single record with the most common DNA and genes. The sample table records 100,000 to 150,000 distinct CDR3 sequences; less than 15% of these occur just once. The ten largest clones take up under 9% of the sample. Sequenced sample: a population of CD138-negative cells sorted from bone marrow. Interpreted using the paper, the cell subset or site label stands for: bone marrow mononuclear cells depleted of CD138+ plasma/myeloma cells by negative magnetic selection. The receptors originated from a donor at least 40 years old with multiple myeloma.

V is TRBV29-1 and J is TRBJ2-1, with 12 bases that match TRBD2. Germline assignment: CDR1 SQVTM and CDR2 ANQGSEA. With V trimmed by 1 base and J by 8 bases, 3 bases remained unmatched. The CDR3 runs to 14 residues. The CDR3 spells CSVEGLAGVYEQFF. CDR3 DNA: TGCAGCGTTGAAGGACTAGCGGGAGTTTATGAGCAGTTCTTC.

This clonotype was seen at least ten times. This sequence joins TRBV5-1 and TRBJ2-7; 11 positions match TRBD1. This CDR3 spans 15 amino acids. Germline V gene data show CDR1 as SGHRS and CDR2 as YFSETQ. The V gene end was trimmed by 4 bases and the J gene end by 3 bases; junction bases not matched to a gene: 6. The CDR3 coding sequence is TGCGCCAGCAGCGGGACGGACAGGGGGCACTACGAGCAGTACTTC. Translating it yields CASSGTDRGHYEQYF. Drawing the rest from reference TRBV5-1 and TRBJ2-7, the complete variable domain is KAGVTQTPRYLIKTRGQQVTLSCSPISGHRSVSWYQQTPGQGLQFLFEYFSETQRNKGNFPGRFSGRQFSNSRSEMNVSTLELGDSALYLCASSGTDRGHYEQYFGPGTRLTVT.

Comment on this clonotype: At one boundary the junction diverges from the germline segment, which might be a read error. This chain links TRBV6-1 with TRBJ2-1, with TRBD2 matching 8 bases. Germline CDR1 and CDR2: MNHNS and SASEGT. The CDR3 has 17 amino acids. CDR3 nucleotide sequence: TGTGCCAGCAGCGGCGCCGTTACTAGCGGAGATTACAATGTGCAGTTCTTC. This gives the protein CASSGAVTSGDYNVQFF.

Details on this clonotype: A much bigger clone sits one base away, suggesting this may be a read error. The rearrangement uses TRBV6-6 and TRBJ1-2; TRBD1 is a possible D gene (6 bases). The germline V gene has CDR1 MNHNY and CDR2 SVGAGI (reference sequence). The CDR3 contains 14 residues. V was shortened by 2 bases and J by 10 bases, with 17 bases between the two germline ends. CDR3 amino acids: CASSYRGSGNDYTF. CDR3 nucleotides: TGTGCCAGCAGTTACAGGGGGAGTGGGAATGACTACACCTTC.

This clonotype was recorded at least ten times. V gene TRBV7-9 combines with J gene TRBJ2-1, with 9 bases that match TRBD1. V lost 1 base, J lost 6 bases, and 4 bases stayed unmatched. The V gene's germline CDR1 is SEHNR and CDR2 FQNEAQ (reference sequence). This CDR3 contains 15 residues. CDR3 DNA sequence: TGTGCCAGCAGCTTAGAGGACAGGGGTCTCAATGAGCAGTTCTTC. This translates into CASSLEDRGLNEQFF.

This clonotype was seen at least ten times. The chain combines TRBV5-1 with TRBJ2-5; D may be TRBD2 (5 bases). The length of the CDR3 is 14 residues. CDR1 is SGHRS and CDR2 is YFSETQ in the germline V gene. V was shortened by 2 bases and J by 1 base, with 9 bases between the two germline ends. The DNA for the CDR3 is TGCGCCAGCAGCTTCCCTGGGAGCCAAGAGACCCAGTACTTC. Protein: CASSFPGSQETQYF. The complete variable domain, with remaining parts taken from reference TRBV5-1 and TRBJ2-5, reads KAGVTQTPRYLIKTRGQQVTLSCSPISGHRSVSWYQQTPGQGLQFLFEYFSETQRNKGNFPGRFSGRQFSNSRSEMNVSTLELGDSALYLCASSFPGSQETQYFGPGTRLLVL.

This clonotype was seen repeatedly, ten times or more. The chain has TRBV7-3 and TRBJ2-2; 10 bases match TRBD2. The V gene end was trimmed by 4 bases and the J gene end by 5 bases; junction bases not matched to a gene: 13. The CDR3 is 18 amino acids. Germline CDR1 reads SGHTA; CDR2 reads FQGTGA. CDR3 residues: CASSSIPPQTSGTGELFF. In DNA, the CDR3 is TGTGCCAGCAGCTCAATTCCCCCTCAGACTAGCGGGACCGGGGAGCTGTTTTTT.

This clonotype was observed at least ten times. Here the CDR3 reads CSARVEARVSSYNEQFF. The CDR3 nucleotides read TGCAGTGCTAGAGTGGAGGCGAGGGTCAGCTCCTACAATGAGCAGTTCTTC. The rearrangement uses TRBV20-1 and TRBJ2-1; perhaps TRBD2 as D (5 bases). Trimming removed 1 base at V and 0 bases at J, with 16 bases between. CDR3 length equals 17 residues. In germline, CDR1 is DFQATT, CDR2 SNEGSKA (reference sequence).

This clonotype was found many times. The chain carries TRBV27 and TRBJ1-2; the match to TRBD1 covers 10 bases. The V segment lost 4 bases and the J segment 8 bases; nucleotides outside the gene matches: 4. Germline CDR1 MNHEY, CDR2 SMNVEV (reference sequence). This CDR3 contains 13 residues. The CDR3 sequence is CASSSRTGGGYTF. CDR3 coding DNA: TGTGCCAGCAGTTCCCGGACAGGGGGAGGCTACACCTTC.

This clonotype was detected ten times or more. The gene calls are TRBV29-1 and TRBJ1-1; D gene uncertain. CDR1 and CDR2 (germline): SQVTM, ANQGSEA. Trimming removed 6 bases at V and 7 bases at J, with 9 bases between. This CDR3 has 10 residues. CDR3 protein: CSVAHIEAFF. The CDR3 nucleotides read TGCAGCGTGGCCCACATTGAAGCTTTCTTT.

This clonotype showed up many times. This chain uses TRBV4-3 with TRBJ2-1, with a possible D match to TRBD1 (6 bases). The V gene's germline CDR1 is LGHNA and CDR2 YSLEER. The CDR3 runs 13 residues. V lost 3 bases, J lost 5 bases, and 8 bases lay in between. CDR3 sequence reads: CASSQTGNNEQFF. Written as DNA, the CDR3 is TGCGCCAGCAGCCAGACAGGAAACAATGAGCAGTTCTTC.

This clonotype was seen at least ten times. Given the absence of the conserved phenylalanine or tryptophan at the CDR3 end, a read error is likely. The chain joins TRBV5-1 to TRBJ2-1; 12 nucleotides line up with TRBD2. The CDR3 extends over 15 amino acids. Per the germline V gene, CDR1 is SGHRS and CDR2 is YFSETQ. Trimming at V came to 2 bases and at J to 8 bases, leaving 5 bases not matched to a gene. The CDR3 here is CASSFGGLAGHEQFS. DNA of the CDR3: TGCGCCAGCAGCTTCGGGGGACTAGCGGGCCATGAGCAGTTCTCC.

Many counts were recorded for this clonotype. V is TRBV24-1 and J is TRBJ1-5; D gene ambiguous. The CDR3 spans 16 residues. Germline CDR1 is KGHDR and CDR2 is SFDVKD. Between the trimmed V and J ends, which lost 2 bases and 0 bases, there was a span of 10 bases. The DNA of the CDR3 is TGTGCCACCAGTGATTCAGACCGGGGTAGCAATCAGCCCCAGCATTTT. Protein product: CATSDSDRGSNQPQHF.

This clonotype appeared many times. The chain uses TRBV2 and TRBJ2-3, with D tentatively TRBD2 (7 bases). Trimming left V 6 bases short and J 6 bases short, with 16 bases between. CDR1 and CDR2 (germline): SNHLY, FYNNEI. The CDR3 is 14 residues long. The CDR3: CASRGVRGADTQYF. CDR3 coding DNA: TGTGCCAGCAGGGGCGTCCGGGGGGCGGATACGCAGTATTTT.

The V call is TRBV7-3, the J call TRBJ2-1; 9 nucleotides line up with TRBD2. The J segment lost 4 bases and the V segment lost 1 base, leaving 2 bases of the junction unmatched. CDR1 is SGHTA and CDR2 is FQGTGA in the germline V gene. This CDR3 spans 15 amino acids. This CDR3 is CASSLRREGYNEQFF. As DNA, the CDR3 is TGTGCCAGCAGCTTAAGGCGGGAGGGGTACAATGAGCAGTTCTTC.

This clonotype was seen a single time. One end of the junction fails to match germline, which may point to a read error. The chain links TRBV5-1 to TRBJ1-5; D remains unclear. Per the germline V gene, CDR1 is SGHRS and CDR2 is YFSETQ. This CDR3 region has 13 residues. CDR3 DNA sequence: TGCGCCAGCAGCGCGAACACCAACCAGCCCCTGCATTTT. Amino acids: CASSANTNQPLHF.

This clonotype was recorded many times. This CDR3 reads CSATPQVNEQFF. Written as DNA, the CDR3 is TGCAGTGCTACCCCTCAGGTCAATGAGCAGTTCTTC. The V call is TRBV20-1, the J call TRBJ2-1; D not resolved. CDR1 and CDR2 (germline): DFQATT, SNEGSKA (reference sequence). The CDR3 length is 12 residues. The germline V and J ends were trimmed by 4 bases and 6 bases, with 10 bases remaining between them.

This clonotype was observed many times. This chain connects TRBV18 to TRBJ2-1; 14 positions match TRBD2. This CDR3 comprises 18 residues. Germline V gene data show CDR1 as KGHSH and CDR2 as LQKENI. With 3 bases clipped from V and 3 bases from J, the junction kept 7 bases outside the gene matches. The CDR3 nucleotides are TGTGCCAGCTCACCCTCGGGACTAGCGGGAGTCATCTACAATGAGCAGTTCTTC. Translation gives CASSPSGLAGVIYNEQFF.

The table lists this clonotype with a few counts. A much larger clone differs from this one at a single base, so this may be a read error. The chain recombines TRBV7-9 with TRBJ2-3, with D perhaps matching TRBD2 (5 bases). In germline, CDR1 is SEHNR, CDR2 FQNEAQ (reference sequence). This CDR3 has 15 residues. The germline V and J ends were trimmed by 3 bases and 2 bases, with 12 bases remaining between them. The CDR3 loop reads CASSLAPADTDTQYF. The CDR3 DNA follows: TGTGCCAGCAGCTTGGCTCCAGCGGACACAGATACGCAGTATTTT.

With regard to this clonotype: A clone one base away is much larger, so this may be a read error. This chain links TRBV7-3 with TRBJ2-2; D not resolved. The CDR3 totals 14 residues. Germline V lookup: CDR1 SGHTA, CDR2 FQGTGA. CDR3 loop: CAGSLKGNTGELFF. In nucleotides, the CDR3 is TGTGCCGGCAGCTTAAAGGGGAACACCGGGGAGCTGTTTTTT.

This clonotype was counted many times. This CDR3 reads CASSIAFGQGALNQPQHF. CDR3 DNA: TGTGCCAGTAGTATAGCGTTCGGACAGGGGGCCCTGAATCAGCCCCAGCATTTT. J is TRBJ1-5 and V is TRBV19; TRBD1 agrees at 11 bases. J was trimmed by 4 bases and V by 1 base; bases with no gene match: 9. The CDR3 spans 18 residues. CDR1 LNHDA and CDR2 SQIVND come from the germline V gene (reference sequence).

At least ten counts were recorded for this clonotype. The genes are TRBV19 and TRBJ2-7; no definite D call. Germline V lookup: CDR1 LNHDA, CDR2 SQIVND (reference sequence). The CDR3 is 14 amino acids. Trimming pared 1 base from V and 0 bases from J, leaving 7 bases between. The DNA for the CDR3 is TGTGCCAGTAGTATAGTCGGCTCCTCCTACGAGCAGTACTTC. It specifies CASSIVGSSYEQYF. Based on the CDR3 plus reference TRBV19 and TRBJ2-7, the full variable domain is DGGITQSPKYLFRKEGQNVTLSCEQNLNHDAMYWYRQDPGQGLRLIYYSQIVNDFQKGDIAEGYSVSREKKESFPLTVTSAQKNPTAFYLCASSIVGSSYEQYFGPGTRLTVT.

About this clonotype itself: A much larger clone differs from this one at a single base, so this may be a read error. The rearrangement uses TRBV6-2 or TRBV6-3 and TRBJ1-1, with D uncertain. This CDR3 has 12 residues. The V gene lost 6 bases and the J gene lost 11 bases, with 16 bases spanning the gap. Germline-derived CDR1 and CDR2 are MNHEY and SVGEGT. The CDR3 is CASRIWQTHAFF. In DNA, the CDR3 is TGTGCCAGCAGGATTTGGCAGACCCACGCTTTCTTT.